This T cell receptor (beta chain) was sequenced in a study of blood T cell repertoires in COVID-19. Whole-study context: Samples came from the United States, Italy and Spain, spanning acute and convalescent COVID-19. The cDNA or gDNA used as material had been derived from T cells, B-cell-depleted T cells, or PBMCs.

The Seattle patients, enrolled during active infection, were followed longitudinally. CDR3 length: 14 amino acids. The V end was cut by 1 base, the J end by 1 base, with 4 bases between. In germline, CDR1 is LGHDT, CDR2 YNNKEL (reference sequence). Libraries were prepared by immunoSEQ multiplex PCR; TCRdb keeps only in-frame clonotypes and omits some of them. The sample carries some 180,000 clones, over 70% recorded once. The chain uses TRBV3-1 (or the pseudogene TRBV3-2) and TRBJ2-2; no firm D call. The source is a woman aged 40 to 50 with COVID-19, enrolled during active disease. The material sequenced was peripheral blood. The CDR3 loop is CASSQALNTGELFF. The CDR3 DNA follows: TGTGCCAGCAGCCAAGCTTTGAACACCGGGGAGCTGTTTTTT.